Listed here is a single T cell receptor (beta chain). Its antigen is unknown. Base qualities are missing; no much larger clone stands one base away. The data are from a study of identical twins (TCRdb year 2016). Regarding the research as a whole: To test whether fetal clonotypes persist, the study used deep sequencing on TCR alpha and beta repertoires from monozygotic twins, unrelated adults of various ages, and cord blood. To rule out contamination, replicate twin experiments were performed at different times with different library preparation protocols. Results the study describes overall, beyond this receptor: Conclusions relied on cross-sectional statistical analysis, since the same donors could not be followed over many years. Compared with coincidental sharing between unrelated individuals, out-of-frame TCR alpha sequences shared between twins showed an excess of sequences with low generation probability. In monozygotic twins, out-of-frame TCR alpha sharing was systematically underestimated by recombination models, although the models agreed with sharing between unrelated individuals. Abundant cord blood beta clonotypes had fewer insertions, young adult naive repertoires showed a similar but weaker trend, and memory repertoires showed no such trend. Zero-insertion analyses could be partly confounded by invariant T cells such as MAIT and iNKT, though diverse VJ usage argued against such confounding for most clonotypes. In beta out-of-frame sequences, excess twin sharing was weaker, because having fewer shared sequences lowered the signal-to-noise ratio.

All donors were healthy Caucasians. The twin cohort comprised three pairs of female monozygotic twins, all aged about 18 to 29 years. The RNA used for TCR libraries was isolated from peripheral blood mononuclear cells. The CDR1 and CDR2 encoded by the germline V gene are SNHLY and FYNNEI. Trimming accounts for 7 bases at V and 4 bases at J, while the number of junction bases matched to no gene is 10. The CDR3, from cysteine to phenylalanine, totals 16 residues. Left in the record is the CDR3 DNA by itself, 48 bases read in frame from the first base. Library preparation was by 5' RACE. TCRdb names Illumina HiSeq 2000 as the instrument used. A universal primer binding site was introduced by template switching, and a unique molecular identifier was present in the final cDNA, enabling accurate counting of TCR cDNA molecules. Specific primers in the conserved constant-segment region were used to synthesize first-strand cDNA for TCR alpha and beta chains. Each cDNA library was double barcoded, with a SMART-Mk sample barcode plus Illumina barcodes, to control for contamination. TruSeq adapter sequences and Illumina sample barcodes were added in two successive PCR steps. TCR alpha and beta cDNA libraries were sequenced on the Illumina HiSeq platform with custom primers. As for how the authors treated the data: Raw reads were processed with MiGEC to extract unique molecular identifiers, and MiXCR was used to determine CDR3 positions. Recombination models were inferred per individual with the repgenHMM and IGoR tools using an EM algorithm. The analysis of shared clonotypes was done with the tcR package in R, with sharing normalized by the product of cloneset sizes. To study raw recombination without the effects of thymic and clonal selection, out-of-frame nonproductive sequences were analyzed. TCRdb trimmed the raw reads at Q25, called clones with MiXCR and kept productive beta chains. Each CDR3 protein appears once, grouped with its most common genes and DNA. The V and J calls were determined by TCRdb, not by the authors. In this sample the table shows some 560,000 distinct CDR3 sequences, over 8.5% of which occur a single time. Roughly 3% of the sample rests with the top ten.

These data also featured in a second study, about yellow fever vaccine responses in identical twins. As the second study states: According to the authors, the vaccine-induced T cell response in identical twins seemed to be partly convergent and partly specific to each individual. In identical twins, the study followed T cell clones that responded to the vaccine with precision.

The rearrangement joined TRBV2 to TRBJ2-1; a stretch of 10 junction bases matches TRBD1. Sample: PBMCs. The clonotype originates from a woman between 18 and 30 years old in good health. For the CDR3, the sequence is CASKLDRGRRYNEQFF. The sequence in DNA is TGTGCCAGCAAACTAGACAGGGGGCGAAGGTACAATGAGCAGTTCTTC.